These 5 T cell receptor beta chains originate from one sample sequenced in a study of T cells in Graves' hyperthyroidism and ophthalmopathy. The CDR3 regions of TCR beta were amplified from RNA transcripts. The HTBI primer set served for first-round RT-PCR of the TCR CDR3. TCRdb re-called the multiplex PCR reads through MiXCR, storing one row per CDR3 protein. The table includes more than 250,000 distinct CDR3 sequences, 13% to 15% detected once. The sample consisted of blood. The receptor source for this set is a woman between 45 and 60 years old with Graves' hyperthyroidism that later progressed to Graves' ophthalmopathy.

About this clonotype itself: Its ends do not fully match the called genes, so a read error is possible. The chain couples TRBV7-7 to TRBJ2-7, with D tentatively TRBD2 (6 bases). Looked up from germline, CDR1 is SSHAT and CDR2 is FNYEAQ (reference sequence). There are 14 residues in the CDR3. The CDR3 nucleotides read TGTGCTAGCAGCTTAGTCGGACTACCTTACGAGCAGTACTTC. It specifies CASSLVGLPYEQYF.

This clonotype has ten or more counts. A read error may be the cause here, since a much bigger clone is one base away. The V gene is TRBV20-1, the J gene TRBJ2-3; D call uncertain. Per the germline V gene, CDR1 is DFQATT and CDR2 is SNEGSKA (reference sequence). This CDR3 comprises 11 residues. This CDR3 reads CSARDTNTQYF. As DNA, the CDR3 is TGCAGTGCTAGAGACACAAATACGCAGTATTTT.

This clonotype occurred many times. The chain uses TRBV11-2 and TRBJ2-1; 12 bases line up with TRBD2. Germline loops: CDR1 SGHAT, CDR2 FQNNGV. V gave up 4 bases and J gave up 4 bases; unmatched junction bases: 8. CDR3 length equals 17 residues. The CDR3 region is CASSSDQTSGGYNEQFF. The DNA of the CDR3 is TGTGCCAGCAGCTCCGACCAGACTAGCGGGGGATACAATGAGCAGTTCTTC.

About this clonotype itself: A clone one base away is much larger, so this may be a read error. The V gene is TRBV20-1, the J gene TRBJ2-5, with TRBD2 as a possible D gene (5 bases). The germline gives CDR1 DFQATT, CDR2 SNEGSKA (reference sequence). The CDR3 extends over 13 amino acids. CDR3 region: CGARDRGSETQYF. DNA for the CDR3: TGCGGTGCTAGAGATCGAGGGTCAGAGACCCAGTACTTC.

V usage is TRBV29-1 and J usage is TRBJ2-3; D call uncertain. This CDR3 contains 16 residues. The V and J ends lost 0 bases and 2 bases respectively, with 15 bases between them. Germline-derived CDR1 and CDR2 are SQVTM and ANQGSEA. The CDR3 nucleotides are TGCAGCGTTGAAGATCTGGCTTCAGACTCCACAGATACGCAGTATTTT. It codes for CSVEDLASDSTDTQYF.